The 24 T cell receptor beta chains presented below share a single source sample, sequenced in a study of cytomegalovirus exposure and HLA in healthy donors. A multiplex PCR was run with 60 Vbeta primers and 13 Jbeta primers. Sequenced by immunoSEQ multiplex PCR; TCRdb stores in-frame clones only, minus some. Of about 170,000 clones in the sample, approximately 81% were seen once. The sequencing sample was made of PBMCs. Every receptor here comes from a male donor in good health and CMV-seronegative.

The chain uses TRBV12-5 and TRBJ2-1; no definite D call. The germline V and J ends were trimmed by 2 bases and 8 bases, with 10 bases remaining between them. Germline V gene lookup returns CDR1 LGHNT and CDR2 FRNRAP. This CDR3 region has 13 residues. DNA of the CDR3: TGTGCTAGTGGTTTGCCCAACTTCCATGAGCAGTTCTTC. Its protein is CASGLPNFHEQFF.

The chain couples TRBV19 to TRBJ2-5, with D possibly matching TRBD1 (6 bases). The J call may be wrong; the DNA end is better matched by TRBJ2-7. Germline-derived CDR1 and CDR2 are LNHDA and SQIVND (reference sequence). This CDR3 spans 16 amino acids. The CDR3 DNA sequence: TGTGCCAGTAGTTCCCACGGAACAGGGCTGTCGAACGAGCAGTACTTC. Protein: CASSSHGTGLSNEQYF.

The CDR3 coding sequence is TGCAGCGGAAGAATACAGGGTTCGGGAAACACCATATATTTT. Translated: CSGRIQGSGNTIYF. The chain uses TRBV29-1 and TRBJ1-3; TRBD1 is a possible D gene (6 bases). CDR3 length: 14 amino acids. The ends were cut back, 7 bases at V and 4 bases at J, with 17 bases in the middle. Germline loops: CDR1 SQVTM, CDR2 ANQGSEA.

The rearrangement joins TRBV6-4 to TRBJ1-4; 7 bases map to TRBD1. Germline assignment: CDR1 MRHNA and CDR2 SNTAGT. The CDR3 runs 15 residues. V lost 6 bases, J lost 7 bases, and 11 bases stayed unmatched. CDR3 sequence (DNA): TGTGCCAGCAGCAAAGGTCCGACAGGGTCTGAAAAACTGTTTTTT. The encoded protein is CASSKGPTGSEKLFF.

This clone was recorded only once. Other DNA sequences in this specimen translate into the identical CDR3. The chain has TRBV29-1 and TRBJ2-1; the match to TRBD2 covers 15 bases. From germline, CDR1 is SQVTM and CDR2 ANQGSEA. With V trimmed by 3 bases and J by 1 base, 1 base remained unmatched. This CDR3 has 16 amino acids. DNA of the CDR3: TGCAGCGTTGAGGGGACTAGCGGGGGGTCCTACAATGAGCAGTTCTTC. It specifies CSVEGTSGGSYNEQFF.

This chain links TRBV2 with TRBJ2-2, with D perhaps TRBD1 (5 bases). Germline CDR1 is SNHLY and CDR2 is FYNNEI. The CDR3 loop spans 15 amino acids. Trimming left V 7 bases short and J 4 bases short, with 16 bases between. CDR3 in amino acids: CASKDSRAGTGELFF. DNA for the CDR3: TGTGCCAGCAAAGACTCCAGGGCCGGCACCGGGGAGCTGTTTTTT.

A single count supports this clone. The chain carries TRBV5-5 and TRBJ2-7; 7 nucleotides agree with TRBD1. Germline V gene sequence: CDR1 SGHKS, CDR2 YYEKEE (reference sequence). The CDR3 is 15 amino acids. The J segment lost 2 bases and the V segment lost 0 bases, leaving 5 bases of the junction unmatched. The CDR3 loop reads CASSLEGAATYEQYF. The DNA of the CDR3 is TGTGCCAGCAGCTTGGAGGGGGCCGCCACCTACGAGCAGTACTTC.

The chain carries TRBV5-6 and TRBJ2-5, with TRBD2 as a possible D gene (5 bases). V was pared by 1 base and J by 2 bases, with 12 bases between. The CDR3 covers 15 residues. CDR1 and CDR2 from the germline V gene are SGHDT and YYEEEE. The CDR3 reads CASSLSLTTQETQYF. For the CDR3, the DNA is TGTGCCAGCAGCTTGTCCCTGACTACGCAAGAGACCCAGTACTTC.

Points on this clone: A read error may account for a junction end that differs from germline. The chain employs TRBV7-9 and TRBJ2-2, with 9 bases fitting TRBD1. CDR3 length equals 15 residues. Germline CDR1 reads SEHNR; CDR2 reads FQNEAQ (reference sequence). In nucleotides, the CDR3 is TGTTCCAGCAGCAAGACAGGGGGTTTCGCCGGGGAGCTGTTTTTT. Translation gives CSSSKTGGFAGELFF. The whole variable domain, remainder taken from reference TRBV7-9 and TRBJ2-2, is DTGVSQNPRHKITKRGQNVTFRCDPISEHNRLYWYRQTLGQGPEFLTYFQNEAQLEKSRLLSDRFSAERPKGSFSTLEIQRTEQGDSAMYLCSSSKTGGFAGELFFGEGSRLTVL.

V usage is TRBV5-4 and J usage is TRBJ2-1; D possibly corresponds to TRBD2 (7 bases). V lost 0 bases to trimming and J lost 2 bases, with 9 bases between them. Germline V CDR1 and CDR2: SGHNT, YYREEE (reference sequence). CDR3 length equals 15 residues. CDR3 in amino acids: CASSLERDTYNEQFF. The CDR3 bases are TGTGCCAGCAGCTTGGAGCGGGACACCTACAATGAGCAGTTCTTC. Using reference TRBV5-4 and TRBJ2-1 for the parts outside the CDR3, the full variable domain is ETGVTQSPTHLIKTRGQQVTLRCSSQSGHNTVSWYQQALGQGPQFIFQYYREEENGRGNFPPRFSGLQFPNYSSELNVNALELDDSALYLCASSLERDTYNEQFFGPGTRLTVL.

This sequence joins TRBV14 and TRBJ1-2, with D perhaps matching TRBD1 (6 bases). Germline CDR1 is SGHDN and CDR2 is FVKESK. CDR3 length equals 15 residues. With 3 bases removed from V and 6 bases from J, the gap between germline ends came to 17 bases. The CDR3 DNA reads TGTGCCAGCAGCCAGTTTTTAACAGGGTATAATGGCTACACCTTC. This sequence encodes CASSQFLTGYNGYTF.

The rearrangement joins TRBV6-5 to TRBJ2-5; the D gene is possibly TRBD2 (5 bases). The CDR3 sequence is 12 residues long. Germline values: CDR1 MNHEY, CDR2 SVGAGI. V lost 7 bases, J lost 5 bases, and 11 bases lay in between. The CDR3 protein is CASKGASETQYF. Written as DNA, the CDR3 is TGTGCCAGCAAGGGAGCTAGCGAGACCCAGTACTTC.

V is TRBV19 and J is TRBJ2-3; D unclear. This CDR3 has 13 amino acids. Germline CDR1 and CDR2: LNHDA and SQIVND (reference sequence). Between the trimmed V and J ends, which lost 4 bases and 1 base, there was a span of 6 bases. The CDR3 region is CASSTQGTDTQYF. The DNA for the CDR3 is TGTGCCAGTAGTACCCAGGGCACAGATACGCAGTATTTT.

This chain connects TRBV10-1 to TRBJ2-5; a weak D match, TRBD2 (6 bases). The J call may be mistaken, given a closer DNA end match to TRBJ2-7. The CDR3 consists of 13 residues. Per germline, CDR1 WNHNN and CDR2 SYGVQD (reference sequence). CDR3 region: CASSESGGYEQYF. CDR3 DNA sequence: TGCGCCAGCAGTGAGTCTGGGGGGTACGAGCAGTACTTC.

The V and J genes are TRBV20-1 and TRBJ2-3, with TRBD2 matching 7 bases. Germline values: CDR1 DFQATT, CDR2 SNEGSKA (reference sequence). The CDR3 is 11 amino acids. V lost 5 bases and J lost 4; bases outside the gene matches: 0. The DNA of the CDR3 is TGCAGTGCTGCGGGAGCAGATACGCAGTATTTT. This translates into CSAAGADTQYF.

The genes are TRBV28 and TRBJ1-4; perhaps TRBD1 as D (5 bases). Germline CDR1 reads MDHEN; CDR2 reads SYDVKM. Trimming took off 6 bases at V and 7 bases at J, with 18 bases between the two ends. This CDR3 spans 15 amino acids. The CDR3 DNA reads TGTGCCAGCAGCACCCGGGACTCCCCGGGTGAAAAACTGTTTTTT. Translation gives CASSTRDSPGEKLFF. Complete variable domain (other parts from reference TRBV28 and TRBJ1-4): DVKVTQSSRYLVKRTGEKVFLECVQDMDHENMFWYRQDPGLGLRLIYFSYDVKMKEKGDIPEGYSVSREKKERFSLILESASTNQTSMYLCASSTRDSPGEKLFFGSGTQLSVL.

The chain recombines TRBV19 with TRBJ1-1, with TRBD1 matching over 8 bases. The junction had 13 bases not matched to a gene; V was cut back by 4 bases and J by 3 bases. The germline V gene has CDR1 LNHDA and CDR2 SQIVND (reference sequence). There are 17 residues in the CDR3. CDR3 protein: CASSTVKPGQGDTEAFF. The DNA of the CDR3 is TGTGCCAGTAGTACTGTAAAGCCCGGACAGGGAGACACTGAAGCTTTCTTT. The full variable domain, rest sourced from reference TRBV19 and TRBJ1-1, is DGGITQSPKYLFRKEGQNVTLSCEQNLNHDAMYWYRQDPGQGLRLIYYSQIVNDFQKGDIAEGYSVSREKKESFPLTVTSAQKNPTAFYLCASSTVKPGQGDTEAFFGQGTRLTVV.

V gene TRBV7-2 combines with J gene TRBJ2-7; the D gene is possibly TRBD1 (6 bases). The germline CDR1 and CDR2 sequences are SGHTA and FQGNSA. Trimming left V 4 bases short and J 3 bases short, with 13 bases between. The CDR3 has 14 amino acids. CDR3 DNA: TGTGCCAGCAGCTCGACAGGAGCCATCTACGAGCAGTACTTC. Its translation is CASSSTGAIYEQYF.

The chain couples TRBV12-5 to TRBJ1-2; D remains unclear. Germline V gene data show CDR1 as LGHNT and CDR2 as FRNRAP. This CDR3 has 13 amino acids. V was cut by 2 bases and J by 7 bases, with 11 bases left in between. CDR3 region: CASGLSGSSGYTF. CDR3 in DNA: TGTGCTAGTGGTTTGTCAGGATCGAGTGGCTACACCTTC.

The CDR3 spells CASTANTGELFF. The CDR3 region has the DNA TGTGCCAGTACGGCGAACACCGGGGAGCTGTTTTTT. This chain uses TRBV19 with TRBJ2-2; D unclear. Trimming stripped 7 bases from V and 0 bases from J, with 3 bases between. The germline gives CDR1 LNHDA, CDR2 SQIVND (reference sequence). The CDR3 runs to 12 residues.

The chain combines TRBV5-6 with TRBJ2-2; 14 bases are shared with TRBD2. The length of the CDR3 is 18 residues. With V trimmed by 4 bases and J by 6 bases, 11 bases remained unmatched. The germline gives CDR1 SGHDT, CDR2 YYEEEE. DNA of the CDR3: TGTGCCAGCAGCATTTTCGGACTAGCGGGAGGTCGGGCCGGGGAGCTGTTTTTT. As protein: CASSIFGLAGGRAGELFF.

This rearrangement joins TRBV29-1 to TRBJ2-6, with 7 bases identical to TRBD1. Germline V CDR1 and CDR2: SQVTM, ANQGSEA. Trimming at V came to 6 bases and at J to 0 bases, leaving 5 bases not matched to a gene. There are 15 residues in the CDR3. Here the CDR3 DNA reads TGCAGCGTGGATGGGACAGACTCTGGGGCCAACGTCCTGACTTTC. Translated: CSVDGTDSGANVLTF.

This clone was counted only a few times. The V and J genes are TRBV28 and TRBJ2-1; D remains ambiguous. The CDR3 covers 16 residues. Germline values: CDR1 MDHEN, CDR2 SYDVKM. V lost 3 bases, J lost 0 bases, and 12 bases lay in between. The CDR3 spells CASSFSSRSSYNEQFF. Written as DNA, the CDR3 is TGTGCCAGCAGTTTCTCCTCGAGGAGCTCCTACAATGAGCAGTTCTTC. The whole variable domain, filled in from reference TRBV28 and TRBJ2-1, reads DVKVTQSSRYLVKRTGEKVFLECVQDMDHENMFWYRQDPGLGLRLIYFSYDVKMKEKGDIPEGYSVSREKKERFSLILESASTNQTSMYLCASSFSSRSSYNEQFFGPGTRLTVL.

This chain connects TRBV9 to TRBJ1-3, with D hard to call. With 4 bases removed from V and 4 bases from J, the gap between germline ends came to 6 bases. Germline CDR1 is SGDLS and CDR2 is YYNGEE. The CDR3 covers 12 residues. The CDR3 sequence is CASSPVGNTIYF. CDR3 nucleotide sequence: TGTGCCAGCAGCCCCGTAGGAAACACCATATATTTT.